This TCR beta chain was obtained from a study of shared clonotypes between healthy human individuals. Study context: Donors had three CD4 naive, three CD4 memory, two CD8 naive and one CD8 memory plate apiece.

Clones were sequenced by immunoSEQ multiplex PCR, and TCRdb holds only the in-frame ones, with some missing. The repertoire holds some 2.3 million clones, more than 80% seen once, with roughly 0.36% in the top ten. This CDR3 region has 15 residues. The germline V and J ends were trimmed by 6 bases and 12 bases, with 24 bases remaining between them. CDR1 and CDR2 (germline): MDHEN, SYDVKM. Sequencing used naive CD4+ T cells from PBMCs. Regarding subset: CD45RA+ positively selected. The chain combines TRBV28 with TRBJ2-1; weak D call: TRBD1 (6 bases). The TCR comes from a young man in good health. Some clones in this sample may be carry-over from other donors' samples. The CDR3 coding sequence is TGTGCCAGCAGGCCACCCGGACAGTCCTTCGTAGGGCAGTTCTTC. This gives the protein CASRPPGQSFVGQFF. The whole variable domain, remainder taken from reference TRBV28 and TRBJ2-1, is DVKVTQSSRYLVKRTGEKVFLECVQDMDHENMFWYRQDPGLGLRLIYFSYDVKMKEKGDIPEGYSVSREKKERFSLILESASTNQTSMYLCASRPPGQSFVGQFFGPGTRLTVL.